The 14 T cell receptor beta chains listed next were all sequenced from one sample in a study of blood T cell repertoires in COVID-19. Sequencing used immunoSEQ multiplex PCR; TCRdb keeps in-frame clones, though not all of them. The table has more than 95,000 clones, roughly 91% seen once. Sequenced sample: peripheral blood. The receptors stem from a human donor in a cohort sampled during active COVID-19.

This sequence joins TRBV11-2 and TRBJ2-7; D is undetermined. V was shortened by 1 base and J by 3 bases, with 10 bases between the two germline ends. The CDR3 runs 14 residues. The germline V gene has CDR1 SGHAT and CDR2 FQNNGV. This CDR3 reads CASSLGLRNYEQYF. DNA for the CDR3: TGTGCCAGCAGCTTAGGACTGCGAAACTACGAGCAGTACTTC.

The CDR3 DNA sequence: TGTGCCAGCAGAGAGGCCCACGAGCAGTACTTC. Translated, it gives CASREAHEQYF. The V call is TRBV2, the J call TRBJ2-7; D unclear. Germline V gene data show CDR1 as SNHLY and CDR2 as FYNNEI. The CDR3 runs to 11 residues. V lost 6 bases to trimming and J lost 5 bases, with 8 bases between them.

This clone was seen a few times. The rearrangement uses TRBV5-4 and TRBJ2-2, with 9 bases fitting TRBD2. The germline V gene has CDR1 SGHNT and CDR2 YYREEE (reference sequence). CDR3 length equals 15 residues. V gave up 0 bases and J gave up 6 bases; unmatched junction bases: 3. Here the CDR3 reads CASSLELAGAGELFF. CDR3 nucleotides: TGTGCCAGCAGCTTGGAACTAGCGGGCGCCGGGGAGCTGTTTTTT. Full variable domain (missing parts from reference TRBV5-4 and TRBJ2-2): ETGVTQSPTHLIKTRGQQVTLRCSSQSGHNTVSWYQQALGQGPQFIFQYYREEENGRGNFPPRFSGLQFPNYSSELNVNALELDDSALYLCASSLELAGAGELFFGEGSRLTVL.

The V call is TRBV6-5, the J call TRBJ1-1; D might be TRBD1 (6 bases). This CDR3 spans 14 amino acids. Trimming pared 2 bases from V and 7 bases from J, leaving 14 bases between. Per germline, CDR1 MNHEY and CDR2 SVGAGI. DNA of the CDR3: TGTGCCAGCAGTTACGAATCAGGGGCGATTGAAGCTTTCTTT. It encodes CASSYESGAIEAFF.

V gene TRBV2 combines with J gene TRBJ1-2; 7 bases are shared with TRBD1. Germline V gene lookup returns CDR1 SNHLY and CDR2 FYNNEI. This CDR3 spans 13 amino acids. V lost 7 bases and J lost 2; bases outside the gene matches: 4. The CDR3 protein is CASTGQRNYGYTF. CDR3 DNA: TGTGCCAGCACGGGACAGCGAAACTATGGCTACACCTTC.

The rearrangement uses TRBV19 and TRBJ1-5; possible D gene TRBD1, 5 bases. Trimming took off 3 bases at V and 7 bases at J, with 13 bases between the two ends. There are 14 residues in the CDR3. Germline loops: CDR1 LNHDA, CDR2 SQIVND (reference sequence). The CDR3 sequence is CASSMQIGGQPQHF. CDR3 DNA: TGTGCCAGTAGTATGCAGATCGGGGGGCAGCCCCAGCATTTT.

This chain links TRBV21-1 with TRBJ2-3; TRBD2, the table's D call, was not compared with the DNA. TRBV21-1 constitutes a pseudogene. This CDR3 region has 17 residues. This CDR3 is CASSKVSKRKYNHTQYF. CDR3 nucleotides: TGTGCCAGCAGCAAAGTTTCAAAGCGGAAATATAACCATACGCAGTATTTT.

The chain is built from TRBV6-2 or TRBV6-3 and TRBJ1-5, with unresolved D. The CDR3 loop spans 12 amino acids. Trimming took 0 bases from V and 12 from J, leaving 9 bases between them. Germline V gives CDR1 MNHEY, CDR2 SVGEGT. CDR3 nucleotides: TGTGCCAGCAGTTACTCGAGTTTCTACCAGCATTTT. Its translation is CASSYSSFYQHF.

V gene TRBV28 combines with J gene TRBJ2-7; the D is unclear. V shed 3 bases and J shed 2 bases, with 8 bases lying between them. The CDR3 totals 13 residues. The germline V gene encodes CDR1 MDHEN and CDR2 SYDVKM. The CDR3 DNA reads TGTGCCAGCAGTTTCGGCACAGCCTACGAGCAGTACTTC. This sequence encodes CASSFGTAYEQYF.

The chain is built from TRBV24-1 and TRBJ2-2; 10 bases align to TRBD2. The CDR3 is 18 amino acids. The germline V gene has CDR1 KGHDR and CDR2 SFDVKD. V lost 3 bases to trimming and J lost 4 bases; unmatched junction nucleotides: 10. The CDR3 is CATSDLASGSTSTGELFF. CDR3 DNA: TGTGCCACCAGTGATCTGGCTAGCGGGAGCACTAGCACCGGGGAGCTGTTTTTT.

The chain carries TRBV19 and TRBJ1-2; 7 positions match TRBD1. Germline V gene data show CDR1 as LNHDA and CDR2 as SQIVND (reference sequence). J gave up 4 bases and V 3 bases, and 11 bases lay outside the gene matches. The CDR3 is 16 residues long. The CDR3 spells CASSITLGQSSYGYTF. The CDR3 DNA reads TGTGCCAGTAGTATTACTCTGGGACAGAGCAGCTATGGCTACACCTTC.

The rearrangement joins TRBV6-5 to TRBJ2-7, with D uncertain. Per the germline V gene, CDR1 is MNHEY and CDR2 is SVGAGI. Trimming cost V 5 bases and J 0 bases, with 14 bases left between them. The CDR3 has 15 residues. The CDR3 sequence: CASSLSAHSSYEQYF. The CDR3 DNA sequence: TGTGCCAGCAGTCTCTCGGCACACAGCTCCTACGAGCAGTACTTC.

DNA of the CDR3: TGTGCCAGCAGCAAAGAGAGGGAAGGAGGGAATCAGCCCCAGCATTTT. Amino acids: CASSKEREGGNQPQHF. The J gene is TRBJ1-5, the V gene TRBV21-1. TRBV21-1 is a known pseudogene. The CDR3 is 16 amino acids.

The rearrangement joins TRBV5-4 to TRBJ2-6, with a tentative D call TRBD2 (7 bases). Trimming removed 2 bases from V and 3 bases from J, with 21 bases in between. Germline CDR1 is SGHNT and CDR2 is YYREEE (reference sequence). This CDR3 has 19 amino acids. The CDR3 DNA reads TGTGCCAGCAGCTTAGGTGTTATACGGGGGGCGCTTGGGGCCAACGTCCTGACTTTC. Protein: CASSLGVIRGALGANVLTF. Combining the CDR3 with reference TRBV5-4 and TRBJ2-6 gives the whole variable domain ETGVTQSPTHLIKTRGQQVTLRCSSQSGHNTVSWYQQALGQGPQFIFQYYREEENGRGNFPPRFSGLQFPNYSSELNVNALELDDSALYLCASSLGVIRGALGANVLTFGAGSRLTVL.